These 3 T cell receptor beta chains share one sample of origin, sequenced in a study of shared clonotypes between healthy human individuals. TCRdb keeps only in-frame clones here, not all; method: immunoSEQ multiplex PCR. The sample comprises around 1,000,000 clones, about 80% of which are singletons, and almost 0.9% rests with the top ten. Sequencing input: memory CD4+ T cells from PBMCs. The subset was: CD45RA-negative fraction. These receptors were collected from a man between 18 and 35 years old in good health. Some clones in this sample may be carry-over from other donors' samples.

This chain links TRBV4-2 with TRBJ2-7, with 8 bases fitting TRBD2. The V gene end was trimmed by 4 bases and the J gene end by 4 bases; junction bases not matched to a gene: 12. Germline V CDR1 and CDR2: LGHNA, YNFKEQ. The CDR3 has 16 amino acids. CDR3 DNA sequence: TGTGCCAGCAGCCTCAGCGGGGGAGACGCTTCATACGAGCAGTACTTC. It translates to CASSLSGGDASYEQYF.

This clone was counted only a few times. The rearrangement uses TRBV7-2 and TRBJ2-5; D is undetermined. The ends were cut back, 5 bases at V and 2 bases at J, with 12 bases in the middle. Per the germline V gene, CDR1 is SGHTA and CDR2 is FQGNSA. The CDR3 runs to 14 residues. CDR3 residues: CASSRSVRQETQYF. Written as DNA, the CDR3 is TGTGCCAGCAGCCGGAGCGTTAGGCAAGAGACCCAGTACTTC.

V and J are TRBV6-4 and TRBJ2-3; D could derive from TRBD1 or TRBD2 (5 bases each). Germline CDR1 and CDR2: MRHNA and SNTAGT. There are 13 residues in the CDR3. With 10 bases removed from V and 6 bases from J, the gap between germline ends came to 17 bases. CDR3 DNA: TGTGCCAAGGGGAGTAAAGGCGCCGATACGCAGTATTTT. Amino acids: CAKGSKGADTQYF.